The present TCR beta chain was sequenced within a study of CD8 T cells in ankylosing spondylitis. There are many counts of this clonotype. With 5 bases clipped from V and 2 bases from J, the junction kept 6 bases outside the gene matches. The length of the CDR3 is 15 residues. Germline V lookup: CDR1 DFQATT, CDR2 SNEGSKA (reference sequence). TCRdb reprocessed the 5' RACE reads via MiXCR and lists one record per CDR3 protein. Among 300,000 to 400,000 distinct CDR3 sequences listed, roughly 10% were seen once. This rearrangement joins TRBV20-1 to TRBJ2-7; 13 bases are a match to TRBD2. This TCR was recovered from a female donor with ankylosing spondylitis or in good health (not recorded which). Sample: blood, either unsorted or a sorted T cell fraction (not recorded which). DNA of the CDR3: TGCAGTGCTTCGACTAGCGGGGGGTCTACCTACGAGCAGTACTTC. This encodes CSASTSGGSTYEQYF.